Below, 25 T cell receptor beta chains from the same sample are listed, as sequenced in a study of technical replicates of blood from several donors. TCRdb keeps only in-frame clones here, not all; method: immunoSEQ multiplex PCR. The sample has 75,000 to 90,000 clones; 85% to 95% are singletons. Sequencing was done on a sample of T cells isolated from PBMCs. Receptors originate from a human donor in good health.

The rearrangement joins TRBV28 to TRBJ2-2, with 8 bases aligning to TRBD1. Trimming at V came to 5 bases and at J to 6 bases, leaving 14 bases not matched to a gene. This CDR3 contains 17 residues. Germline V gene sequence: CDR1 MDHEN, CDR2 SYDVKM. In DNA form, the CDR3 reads TGTGCCAGCAGTCAGCGGTTACGGACAGGGAGCGCCGGGGAGCTGTTTTTT. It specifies CASSQRLRTGSAGELFF.

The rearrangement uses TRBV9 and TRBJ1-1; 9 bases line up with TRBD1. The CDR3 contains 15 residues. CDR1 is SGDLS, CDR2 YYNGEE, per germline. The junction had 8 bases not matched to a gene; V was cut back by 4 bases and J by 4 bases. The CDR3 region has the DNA TGTGCCAGCAGCCCTAGGGGACAGGGAAGCACTGAAGCTTTCTTT. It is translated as CASSPRGQGSTEAFF.

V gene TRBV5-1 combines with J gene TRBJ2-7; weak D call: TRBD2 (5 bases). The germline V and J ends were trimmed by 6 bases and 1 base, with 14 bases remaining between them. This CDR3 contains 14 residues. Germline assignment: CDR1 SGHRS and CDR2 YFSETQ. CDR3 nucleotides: TGCGCCAGCAAATTGACGGGAAATTCCTACGAGCAGTACTTC. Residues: CASKLTGNSYEQYF.

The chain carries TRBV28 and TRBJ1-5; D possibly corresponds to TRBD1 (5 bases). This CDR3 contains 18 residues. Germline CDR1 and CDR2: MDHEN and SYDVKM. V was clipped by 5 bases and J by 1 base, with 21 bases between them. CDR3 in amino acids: CASSQLPGGRSSNQPQHF. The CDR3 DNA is TGTGCCAGCAGTCAGTTACCGGGGGGGAGAAGCAGCAATCAGCCCCAGCATTTT.

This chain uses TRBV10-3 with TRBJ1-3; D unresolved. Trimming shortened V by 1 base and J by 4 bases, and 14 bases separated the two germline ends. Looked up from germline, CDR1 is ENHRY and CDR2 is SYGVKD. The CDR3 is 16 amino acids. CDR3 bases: TGTGCCATCAGTGAGTGGGCAGAAACCTCCGGAAACACCATATATTTT. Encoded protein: CAISEWAETSGNTIYF.

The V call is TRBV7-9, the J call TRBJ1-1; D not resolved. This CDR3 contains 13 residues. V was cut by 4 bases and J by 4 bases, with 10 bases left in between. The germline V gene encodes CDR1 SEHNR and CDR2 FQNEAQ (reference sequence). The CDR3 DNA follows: TGTGCCAGCAGCTCCGGAGGTTTCACTGAAGCTTTCTTT. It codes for CASSSGGFTEAFF.

The CDR3 nucleotides are TGTGCCAGCAGTCCCGTACAGGGAGGGTACGAAAAACTGTTTTTT. It yields the protein CASSPVQGGYEKLFF. V is TRBV27 and J is TRBJ1-4; maybe TRBD1 (6 bases). Between the trimmed V and J ends, which lost 5 bases and 8 bases, there was a span of 18 bases. Germline V gene lookup returns CDR1 MNHEY and CDR2 SMNVEV (reference sequence). The CDR3 is 15 amino acids.

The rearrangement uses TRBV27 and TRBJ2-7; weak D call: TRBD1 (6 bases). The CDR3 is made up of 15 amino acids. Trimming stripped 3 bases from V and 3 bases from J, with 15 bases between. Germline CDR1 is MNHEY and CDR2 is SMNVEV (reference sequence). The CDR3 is CASSFSPDRSYEQYF. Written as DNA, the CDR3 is TGTGCCAGCAGTTTTAGTCCCGACAGGAGCTACGAGCAGTACTTC.

This CDR3 reads CASSPPGQGTDTQYF. CDR3 coding DNA: TGTGCCAGCTCACCACCGGGACAGGGGACAGATACGCAGTATTTT. The chain links TRBV18 to TRBJ2-3; 10 nucleotides match TRBD1. V trimming: 0 bases; J trimming: 3 bases; junction bases outside the gene matches: 0. The CDR3 is made up of 15 amino acids. In germline, CDR1 is KGHSH, CDR2 LQKENI.

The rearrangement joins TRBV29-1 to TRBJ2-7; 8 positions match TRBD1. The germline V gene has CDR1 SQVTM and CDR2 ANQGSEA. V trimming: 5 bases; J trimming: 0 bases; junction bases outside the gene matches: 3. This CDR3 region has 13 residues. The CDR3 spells CSVTGGHSYEQYF. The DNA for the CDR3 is TGCAGCGTTACAGGGGGTCACTCCTACGAGCAGTACTTC.

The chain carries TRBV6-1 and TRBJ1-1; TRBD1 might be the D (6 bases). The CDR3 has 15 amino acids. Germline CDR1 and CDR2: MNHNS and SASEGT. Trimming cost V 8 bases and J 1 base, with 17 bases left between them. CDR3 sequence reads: CASAPRSTGNTEAFF. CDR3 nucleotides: TGTGCCAGCGCACCCCGATCGACAGGGAACACTGAAGCTTTCTTT.

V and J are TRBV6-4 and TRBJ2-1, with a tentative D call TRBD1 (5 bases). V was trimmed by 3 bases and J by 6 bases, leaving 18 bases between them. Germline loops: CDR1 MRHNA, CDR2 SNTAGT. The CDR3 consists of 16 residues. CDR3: CASSDRWGTITNEQFF. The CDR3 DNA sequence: TGTGCCAGCAGTGATCGATGGGGCACTATAACCAATGAGCAGTTCTTC.

CDR3 loop: CASSVYQGNTEAFF. The CDR3 DNA sequence: TGTGCCAGCAGTGTATATCAGGGGAACACTGAAGCTTTCTTT. The chain recombines TRBV6-1 with TRBJ1-1, with a weak D call TRBD1 (5 bases). The CDR3 spans 14 residues. The germline V and J ends were trimmed by 4 bases and 1 base, with 10 bases remaining between them. Germline loops: CDR1 MNHNS, CDR2 SASEGT.

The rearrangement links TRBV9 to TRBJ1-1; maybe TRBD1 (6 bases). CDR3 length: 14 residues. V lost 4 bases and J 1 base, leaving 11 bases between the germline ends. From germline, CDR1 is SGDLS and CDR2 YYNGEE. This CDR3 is CASSFRGQNTEAFF. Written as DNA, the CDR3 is TGTGCCAGCAGCTTCAGGGGCCAGAACACTGAAGCTTTCTTT. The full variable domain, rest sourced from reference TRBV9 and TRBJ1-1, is DSGVTQTPKHLITATGQRVTLRCSPRSGDLSVYWYQQSLDQGLQFLIQYYNGEERAKGNILERFSAQQFPDLHSELNLSSLELGDSALYFCASSFRGQNTEAFFGQGTRLTVV.

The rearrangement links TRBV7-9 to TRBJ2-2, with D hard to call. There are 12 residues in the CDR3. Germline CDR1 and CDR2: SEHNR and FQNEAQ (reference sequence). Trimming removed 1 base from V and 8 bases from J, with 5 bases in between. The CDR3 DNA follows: TGTGCCAGCAGCTTAGGAACAGGGGAGCTGTTTTTT. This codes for CASSLGTGELFF.

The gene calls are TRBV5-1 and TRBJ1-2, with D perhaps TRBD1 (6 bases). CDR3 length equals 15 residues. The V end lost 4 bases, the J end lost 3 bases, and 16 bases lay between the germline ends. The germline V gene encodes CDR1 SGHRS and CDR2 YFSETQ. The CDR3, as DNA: TGCGCCAGCAGCCCGGGTGAGGGGGTGGACTATGGCTACACCTTC. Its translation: CASSPGEGVDYGYTF.

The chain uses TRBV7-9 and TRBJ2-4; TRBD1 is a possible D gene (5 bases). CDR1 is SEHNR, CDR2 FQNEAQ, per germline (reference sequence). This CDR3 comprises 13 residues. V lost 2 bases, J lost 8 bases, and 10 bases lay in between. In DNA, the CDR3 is TGTGCCAGCAGCTTAAGTTCAGGGCACATTCAGTACTTC. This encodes CASSLSSGHIQYF. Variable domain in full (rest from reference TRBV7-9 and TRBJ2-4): DTGVSQNPRHKITKRGQNVTFRCDPISEHNRLYWYRQTLGQGPEFLTYFQNEAQLEKSRLLSDRFSAERPKGSFSTLEIQRTEQGDSAMYLCASSLSSGHIQYFGAGTRLSVL.

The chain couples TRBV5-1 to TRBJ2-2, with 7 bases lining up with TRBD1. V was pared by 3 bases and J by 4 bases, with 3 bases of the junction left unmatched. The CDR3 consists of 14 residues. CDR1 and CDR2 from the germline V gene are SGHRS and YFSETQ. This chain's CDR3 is CASSSGQSTGELFF. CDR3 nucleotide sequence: TGCGCCAGCAGCTCGGGACAGTCCACCGGGGAGCTGTTTTTT.

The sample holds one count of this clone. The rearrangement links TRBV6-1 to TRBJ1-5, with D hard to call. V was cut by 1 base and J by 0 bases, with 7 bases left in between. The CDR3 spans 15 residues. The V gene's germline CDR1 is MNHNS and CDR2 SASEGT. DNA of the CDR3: TGTGCCAGCAGTGAAGTCGGGTCTAGCAATCAGCCCCAGCATTTT. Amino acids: CASSEVGSSNQPQHF.

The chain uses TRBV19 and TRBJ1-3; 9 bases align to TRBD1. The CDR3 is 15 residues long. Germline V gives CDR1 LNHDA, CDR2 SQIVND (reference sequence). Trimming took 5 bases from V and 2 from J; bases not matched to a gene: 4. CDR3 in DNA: TGTGCCAGTAGTCCGGGACAGGGAGCTGGAAACACCATATATTTT. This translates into CASSPGQGAGNTIYF.

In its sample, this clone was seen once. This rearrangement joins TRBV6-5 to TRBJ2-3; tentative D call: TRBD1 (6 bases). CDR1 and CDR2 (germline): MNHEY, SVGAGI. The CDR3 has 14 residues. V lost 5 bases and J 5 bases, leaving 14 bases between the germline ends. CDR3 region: CASSPPGVGDTQYF. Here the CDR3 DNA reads TGTGCCAGCAGTCCTCCAGGGGTGGGAGATACGCAGTATTTT.

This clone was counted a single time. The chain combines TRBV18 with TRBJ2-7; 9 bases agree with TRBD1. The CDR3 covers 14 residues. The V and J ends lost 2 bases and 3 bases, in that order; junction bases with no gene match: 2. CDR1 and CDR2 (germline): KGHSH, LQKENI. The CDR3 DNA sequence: TGTGCCAGCTCACCAGGACAGGGGAGCTACGAGCAGTACTTC. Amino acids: CASSPGQGSYEQYF.

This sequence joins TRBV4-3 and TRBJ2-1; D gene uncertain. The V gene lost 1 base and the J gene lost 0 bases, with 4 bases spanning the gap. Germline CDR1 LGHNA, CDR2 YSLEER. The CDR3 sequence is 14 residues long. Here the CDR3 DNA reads TGCGCCAGCAGCCAAGGGAGCTCCTACAATGAGCAGTTCTTC. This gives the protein CASSQGSSYNEQFF.

The CDR3 protein is CASSTGTGISQAFF. In nucleotides, the CDR3 is TGTGCCAGTAGCACCGGGACAGGGATATCTCAAGCTTTCTTT. The genes are TRBV19 and TRBJ1-1; 9 nucleotides line up with TRBD1. V lost 6 bases to trimming and J lost 9 bases; unmatched junction nucleotides: 11. This CDR3 spans 14 amino acids. The V gene's germline CDR1 is LNHDA and CDR2 SQIVND (reference sequence).

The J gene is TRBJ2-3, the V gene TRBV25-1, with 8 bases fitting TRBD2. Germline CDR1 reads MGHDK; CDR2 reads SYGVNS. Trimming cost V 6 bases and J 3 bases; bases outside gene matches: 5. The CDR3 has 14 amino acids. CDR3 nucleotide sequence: TGTGCCAGCAGCCCAGCGGGAGTAACAGATACGCAGTATTTT. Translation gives CASSPAGVTDTQYF.